These 6 T cell receptor beta chains share one sample of origin, sequenced in a study of CD8 T cells in ankylosing spondylitis (dated by TCRdb to 2015 to 2018). Broader findings and caveats from the paper: Blood from ankylosing spondylitis patients appeared to be characterized by a TCR beta motif made up of under ten highly homologous amino acid variants.

The method was 5' RACE. TCRdb records Illumina HiSeq 2500 as the sequencer. TCRdb cleaned the public reads at Q25 with fastp, built clones with MiXCR and kept in-frame beta chains. Each CDR3 protein gets just one entry, which takes the most common genes and DNA from the rows behind it. Across this sample there are fewer than 400,000 distinct CDR3 sequences, with 20% to 25% seen only once. Roughly a sixth of the sample is taken by the ten largest. These receptors lack a known antigen. Specimen: blood, either unsorted or a sorted T cell fraction (not recorded which). The receptors were sampled from a male donor with ankylosing spondylitis.

This clonotype was recorded a few times. CDR3 sequence reads: CSASAGLGNTEAFF. CDR3 bases: TGCAGTGCTAGTGCTGGGTTGGGGAACACTGAAGCTTTCTTT. The chain recombines TRBV20-1 with TRBJ1-1; D uncertain. In germline, CDR1 is DFQATT, CDR2 SNEGSKA (reference sequence). This CDR3 is built from 14 residues. V gave up 3 bases and J gave up 1 base, with 12 bases separating them.

The chain is built from TRBV12-3 or TRBV12-4 and TRBJ2-1; 10 nucleotides align to TRBD2. The CDR3 spans 15 residues. V shed 5 bases, J shed 6 bases, and the junction held 7 bases outside the gene matches. The CDR3 bases are TGTGCCAGCAGTAGTAGCGGGAGGCCCCCCAATGAGCAGTTCTTC. It specifies CASSSSGRPPNEQFF.

There are a few counts of this clonotype. J is TRBJ1-5 and V is TRBV20-1, with TRBD1 matching over 8 bases. With 5 bases clipped from V and 5 bases from J, the junction kept 8 bases outside the gene matches. CDR1 is DFQATT, CDR2 SNEGSKA, per germline (reference sequence). The CDR3 is 14 residues long. CDR3 coding DNA: TGCAGTGCTCCTGACAGGGGCCGAGATCAGCCCCAGCATTTT. Protein sequence: CSAPDRGRDQPQHF.

The chain carries TRBV7-9 and TRBJ2-4, with a weak D call TRBD1 (6 bases). V dropped 3 bases and J dropped 8 bases, with 14 bases sitting between them. Germline loops: CDR1 SEHNR, CDR2 FQNEAQ (reference sequence). This CDR3 region has 14 residues. This CDR3 is CASSFTGPGDIQYF. The CDR3 DNA reads TGTGCCAGCAGCTTTACAGGGCCCGGGGACATTCAGTACTTC.

The chain joins TRBV30 to TRBJ2-7, with no clear D. Germline CDR1 GTSNPN, CDR2 SVGIG (reference sequence). The CDR3 has 11 residues. V was shortened by 1 base and J by 2 bases, with 3 bases between the two germline ends. The CDR3 spells CAWSGPYEQYF. In nucleotides, the CDR3 is TGTGCCTGGAGTGGACCCTACGAGCAGTACTTC.

This clonotype was seen a single time. CDR3 protein: CASSQGLGTGKYNEQYF. The CDR3 DNA reads as TGTGCCAGCAGCCAAGGTCTGGGTACCGGGAAATACAACGAGCAGTACTTC. The chain couples TRBV3-1 to TRBJ2-7; maybe TRBD2 (5 bases). The CDR3 totals 17 residues. The germline V gene has CDR1 LGHDT and CDR2 YNNKEL (reference sequence). V shed 1 base and J shed 5 bases, with 21 bases lying between them.